The text below deals with one TCR beta chain. What this receptor recognizes is not known. Nothing much larger sits one base from this clone, and base qualities are not available. Relative to germline, V is 0 bases shorter and J is 9 bases shorter, with 5 bases between their ends. The CDR3 numbers 12 residues from cysteine through phenylalanine. Kept here is only the CDR3 DNA, which spans 36 bases and is read in frame from base 1. CDR1 and CDR2 were assigned from the germline V gene as KGHDR and SFDVKD. The data belong to a study of T cell responses to AZD1222 COVID-19 vaccine (dated by TCRdb to about 2021). With regard to the full study: A total of 230 or so trial participants underwent TCR sequencing, of whom 200 to 220 received two doses of AZD1222 and some 26 received two doses of the MenACWY control vaccine. Trial participants were enrolled by age into 18-55, 56-69 and 70-plus year subgroups, with around 140, 26 and 57 TCR-sequenced participants respectively. Findings and caveats that apply to the study as a whole: The vaccine-associated CD4 TCRs covered the entire spike protein, and the dominant responses fell in regions 160-218 and 743-854. Reportedly, close to half of the unique spike-specific TCRs recognized epitopes lying outside the regions that are mutated in the B.1.351 and B.1.1.7 variants. Conclusions about previously exposed vaccinees were limited because only six AZD1222 recipients were SARS-CoV-2 seropositive at baseline. After two AZD1222 doses, spike-specific TCR breadth and depth were significantly higher than at day 0 and than in MenACWY recipients. Participants were mostly white British, with more females than males. The authors suggested clonal diversity may have been underestimated. Because no day 14 peak-response samples were available, the repertoires could be characterized only after the peak T cell response. In the small 56-69-year group, the increase in depth fell short of significance, most likely because of low power.

The time point label of this sample denotes: about 28 days (+/-7) after the second vaccine dose. AZD1222 recipients with second doses at about 4 weeks or about 12 weeks were pooled, because spike-specific TCR depth and breadth did not differ between schedules. Vaccinee samples came from UK trials COV001 and COV002, including a single-blind randomized controlled phase 2/3 trial of AZD1222 (ChAdOx1 nCoV-19) in healthy adults. For TCRbeta chain sequencing, PBMC samples were collected from trial participants at day 0 and at day 28 after the second dose. The CDR3 regions of human TCRbeta chains were analyzed by immunosequencing. The published analysis was carried out like this. Repertoire TCRs were matched against a reference library of SARS-CoV-2-specific TCRs generated with the MIRA antigen-specificity platform. Breadth was defined as the fraction of unique TCRs that were SARS-CoV-2-associated. Depth was defined as the fraction of total T cells that were SARS-CoV-2-associated. Each spike-specific TCR was assigned to its reactive spike region and to a CD4 or CD8 class using the MIRA data. Log10-transformed breadth and depth values were compared by one-way ANOVA with Sidak's multiple comparisons tests. TCRdb stores this immuneACCESS table with in-frame sequences only. Part of the clones is absent; in the studies checked, under half of the shortfall reflects unresolved V genes, and no reason is known for the rest. For V, J and clone size, that table is used; D and trimming come from the DNA. The sample profile shows 250,000 to 300,000 clones; about 94% of them were found once. The ten largest clones capture roughly 0.6% of the sample.

The TCR originated in an adult who received the AZD1222 COVID-19 vaccine. The chain links TRBV24-1 with TRBJ1-5, with no reliable assignment of the D segment. Specimen: peripheral blood, collected 28 days after the second AZD1222 dose. The CDR3 reads as follows: CATSDLVGPQHF. The bases read TGTGCCACCAGTGATTTGGTTGGGCCCCAGCATTTT.